These T cell receptor beta chains were read from a single sample in a study of blood T cells in healthy people across ages. TCRdb redid the calling of the 5' RACE reads with MiXCR, one entry per CDR3 protein. The table has some 730,000 distinct CDR3 sequences, about 20% seen once. Sequenced sample: blood. The receptors were gathered from a man in his 70s in good health. Each CDR3 is given with its conserved first and last residue. The order of the fields is D gene, V gene, J gene, clone size, CDR3 DNA, CDR3 protein. D genes are given only for firm matches. Not all rows give a size; the values are once, few, many and, for expanded clones, a class.

>TRBD1|TRBV6-6|TRBJ2-1|.
TGTGCCAGCAGTTATGTCCGGGACAGCCTTAACAATGAGCAGTTCTTC
CASSYVRDSLNNEQFF
>.|TRBV15|TRBJ1-5|.
TGTGCCACCAGCAGACAGCCAGATCAGCCCCAGCATTTT
CATSRQPDQPQHF
>TRBD2|TRBV27|TRBJ2-5|.
TGTGCCAGCACTCCACGACAGCGGGGCGAGACCCAGTACTTC
CASTPRQRGETQYF
>.|TRBV2|TRBJ2-4|.
TGTGCCAGCAGTGTAAATAAGGTAGCCAAAAACATTCAGTACTTC
CASSVNKVAKNIQYF
>.|TRBV19|TRBJ1-1|.
TGTGCCAGTACCGCTTTGGACCGTAACACTGAAGCTTTCTTT
CASTALDRNTEAFF
>.|TRBV19|TRBJ1-4|.
TGTGCCAGTAGTATGAAACGGAAGAATGAAAAACTGTTTTTT
CASSMKRKNEKLFF
>.|TRBV29-1|TRBJ2-3|.
TGCAGCGTCCTTCCGCTCACAGATACGCAGTATTTT
CSVLPLTDTQYF
>.|TRBV6-2/TRBV6-3|TRBJ1-1|few
TGTGCCAGCAGTTACGCCTTAGACGGGAACACTGAAGCTTTCTTT
CASSYALDGNTEAFF
>TRBD2|TRBV20-1|TRBJ2-1|.
TGCAGTGCTACTAGCGGGGGACCCTACAATGAGCAGTTCTTC
CSATSGGPYNEQFF
>.|TRBV12-3/TRBV12-4|TRBJ2-1|.
TGTGCCAGCAGCACCGGAGGGGGGAAGAATGAGCAGTTCTTC
CASSTGGGKNEQFF
>.|TRBV6-6|TRBJ1-1|.
TGTGCCAGCAGCCCTCCGGGGTTCACTGAAGCTTTCTTT
CASSPPGFTEAFF
>.|TRBV5-1|TRBJ1-2|few
TGCGCCAGCAGGCGGGACCCAGAAGGGACTAACTATGGCTACACCTTC
CASRRDPEGTNYGYTF
>.|TRBV29-1|TRBJ2-1|few
TGCAGCGTGTGGGTCAATGAGCAGTTCTTC
CSVWVNEQFF
>TRBD1|TRBV29-1|TRBJ2-3|.
TGCAGCGTTCAGGGGGTCCCCTTAAACACAGATACGCAGTATTTT
CSVQGVPLNTDTQYF
>.|TRBV11-3|TRBJ2-7|.
TGTGCCAGCAGCTCCTTTGCAGACTACGAGCAGTACTTC
CASSSFADYEQYF
>.|TRBV28|TRBJ2-3|.
TGTGCCAGCAGTTTATGGGGCCGAAGCACAGATACGCAGTATTTT
CASSLWGRSTDTQYF
>.|TRBV7-2|TRBJ2-1|few
TGTGCCAGCAGCTCGCAGGGAGCCTCCTACAATGAGCAGTTCTTC
CASSSQGASYNEQFF
>TRBD1|TRBV7-2|TRBJ2-3|.
TGTGCCAGCAGCTTAGGGACAGGATACCTCACAGATACGCAGTATTTT
CASSLGTGYLTDTQYF
>.|TRBV13|TRBJ2-3|many
TGTGCCAGCAGCACCCGCCCCACCACAGATACGCAGTATTTT
CASSTRPTTDTQYF
>.|TRBV4-3|TRBJ2-1|once
TGCGCCAGCAGCCAAGACCCCGGGGAGCGGGAGCAGTTCTTC
CASSQDPGEREQFF
>.|TRBV10-2|TRBJ1-3|few
TGCGCCAGCAGTGAGGCCCAGGGTCCTGGAAACACCATATATTTT
CASSEAQGPGNTIYF
>.|TRBV28|TRBJ1-2|.
TGTGCCAGCAGTTTCAGGGCCCCGGGACGGGGCTACACCTTC
CASSFRAPGRGYTF
>.|TRBV6-2/TRBV6-3|TRBJ1-5|few
TGTGCCAGCCGGGGCAGTGGTCAGCCCCAGCATTTT
CASRGSGQPQHF
>TRBD2|TRBV6-5|TRBJ2-3|.
TGTGCCAGCAGTTACCTCCCACCCGGACTAGCGGGAGTAGCAGATACGCAGTATTTT
CASSYLPPGLAGVADTQYF
>.|TRBV14|TRBJ1-5|many
TGTGCCAGCAGGGCGGGTAGAGAGGGCAATCAGCCCCAGCATTTT
CASRAGREGNQPQHF
>TRBD2|TRBV20-1|TRBJ2-3|once
TGCAGTGCTAGAGTAAGACTAGCGGGAGATCCCACAGATACGCAGTATTTT
CSARVRLAGDPTDTQYF
>.|TRBV7-2|TRBJ1-5|.
TGTGCCAGCAGCTTAGTTCAGGTCCATCAGCCCCAGCATTTT
CASSLVQVHQPQHF
>TRBD1|TRBV12-3/TRBV12-4|TRBJ2-7|few
TGTGCCAGCAGTCCCGGGACAGGGGTCGGGCAGTACTTC
CASSPGTGVGQYF
>TRBD1|TRBV7-9|TRBJ1-2|.
TGTGCCAGCAGCAACACCGACAGGGACGGCTACACCTTC
CASSNTDRDGYTF